This is a list of T cell receptor beta chains from one sample in a study of OX40 agonist ivuxolimab in advanced cancers. Clones were sequenced by immunoSEQ multiplex PCR, and TCRdb holds only the in-frame ones, with some missing. The data show roughly 70,000 clones, just over 85% seen once. This specimen was CD4+ or CD8+ T cells sorted from blood, taken in a trial of the OX40 agonist ivuxolimab. Every receptor here comes from an adult with an advanced solid tumor such as melanoma, head and neck, liver or kidney cancer. Each CDR3 is given with its conserved first and last residue. Fields, in order: clone size, D gene, CDR3 length, V gene, J gene, CDR3 DNA, CDR3 protein. D genes are given only for firm matches. Clone size is given for some rows only: seen once, a few or many times, or a class if the clone is expanded.

abundance: NA; d_gene: TRBD1; len: 15; v_gene: TRBV6-5; j_gene: TRBJ2-7; CDR3nt: TGTGCCAGCAGTTACAATAGGGACAGGCATAGCGAGCAGTACTTC; CDR3aa: CASSYNRDRHSEQYF
abundance: NA; d_gene: TRBD1; len: 15; v_gene: TRBV10-3; j_gene: TRBJ1-1; CDR3nt: TGTGCCATCAGTGCCCCGACAGGGCCCTACACTGAAGCTTTCTTT; CDR3aa: CAISAPTGPYTEAFF
abundance: NA; d_gene: TRBD1; len: 13; v_gene: TRBV30; j_gene: TRBJ1-5; CDR3nt: TGTGCCTGGGGACAGGGTCGGAATCAGCCCCAGCATTTT; CDR3aa: CAWGQGRNQPQHF
abundance: NA; d_gene: NA; len: 12; v_gene: TRBV7-2; j_gene: TRBJ2-7; CDR3nt: TGTGCCAGCAGCAGAGACAACTACGAGCAGTACTTC; CDR3aa: CASSRDNYEQYF
abundance: NA; d_gene: NA; len: 11; v_gene: TRBV20-1; j_gene: TRBJ2-7; CDR3nt: TGCAGCCCCGACAGCGACTACGAGCAGTACTTC; CDR3aa: CSPDSDYEQYF
abundance: once; d_gene: NA; len: 16; v_gene: TRBV5-6; j_gene: TRBJ1-5; CDR3nt: TGTGCCACCAAAACCAGAACAAACTATAGCAATCAGCCCCAGCATTTT; CDR3aa: CATKTRTNYSNQPQHF
abundance: NA; d_gene: TRBD2; len: 17; v_gene: TRBV28; j_gene: TRBJ2-5; CDR3nt: TGTGCCAGCAGTTTAATAGGAACTAGCGGGAGGGACGAGACCCAGTACTTC; CDR3aa: CASSLIGTSGRDETQYF
abundance: NA; d_gene: TRBD2; len: 13; v_gene: TRBV7-2; j_gene: TRBJ2-7; CDR3nt: TGTGCCAGCAGCTCTGGACTAGCGGGCGAGCAGTACTTC; CDR3aa: CASSSGLAGEQYF
abundance: NA; d_gene: NA; len: 13; v_gene: TRBV2; j_gene: TRBJ1-2; CDR3nt: TGTGCCAGCAGGGACGGACTTAACTATGGCTACACCTTC; CDR3aa: CASRDGLNYGYTF
abundance: NA; d_gene: NA; len: 13; v_gene: TRBV15; j_gene: TRBJ2-1; CDR3nt: TGTGCATCAAGGAGGGACACAGACAATGAGCAGTTCTTC; CDR3aa: CASRRDTDNEQFF
abundance: once; d_gene: TRBD1; len: 15; v_gene: TRBV5-1; j_gene: TRBJ1-2; CDR3nt: TGCGCCAGCAGCGGACAGGGGTCCCTTAGCTATGGCTACACCTTC; CDR3aa: CASSGQGSLSYGYTF
abundance: NA; d_gene: TRBD1; len: 13; v_gene: TRBV5-1; j_gene: TRBJ2-7; CDR3nt: TGCGCCAGCGCCGGGACAGGGGGCCACGAGCAGTACTTC; CDR3aa: CASAGTGGHEQYF
abundance: NA; d_gene: NA; len: 14; v_gene: TRBV28; j_gene: TRBJ1-2; CDR3nt: TGTGCCAGCAGTTCACCCCGGACAGTCTTTGGCTACACCTTC; CDR3aa: CASSSPRTVFGYTF
abundance: NA; d_gene: TRBD2; len: 16; v_gene: TRBV9; j_gene: TRBJ2-3; CDR3nt: TGTGCCAGCAGCGTAGACGGGGGGGCCCACACAGATACGCAGTATTTT; CDR3aa: CASSVDGGAHTDTQYF
abundance: NA; d_gene: NA; len: 15; v_gene: TRBV2; j_gene: TRBJ2-7; CDR3nt: TGTGCCAGCAGTGAGTGGACAGCCCGCTCCTACGAGCAGTACTTC; CDR3aa: CASSEWTARSYEQYF
abundance: NA; d_gene: TRBD2; len: 15; v_gene: TRBV6-1; j_gene: TRBJ2-3; CDR3nt: TGTGCCAGCAGTGAATCGGGGGGAAGCACAGATACGCAGTATTTT; CDR3aa: CASSESGGSTDTQYF
abundance: NA; d_gene: TRBD2; len: 17; v_gene: TRBV6-1; j_gene: TRBJ2-5; CDR3nt: TGTGCCAGCAGTGCGTCTAGCGGGAGTTTCGATCAGGAGACCCAGTACTTC; CDR3aa: CASSASSGSFDQETQYF
abundance: NA; d_gene: NA; len: 13; v_gene: TRBV18; j_gene: TRBJ2-5; CDR3nt: TGTGCCAGCTCCCTCCGGGGCCAAGAGACCCAGTACTTC; CDR3aa: CASSLRGQETQYF
abundance: NA; d_gene: TRBD1; len: 16; v_gene: TRBV30; j_gene: TRBJ1-2; CDR3nt: TGTGCCTGCAAACCCCGGGACAGGGGGCTCGGCTATGGCTACACCTTC; CDR3aa: CACKPRDRGLGYGYTF
abundance: NA; d_gene: NA; len: 13; v_gene: TRBV6-5; j_gene: TRBJ2-7; CDR3nt: TGTGCCAGCACCCCCCCCGATTCCTACGAGCAGTACTTC; CDR3aa: CASTPPDSYEQYF
abundance: NA; d_gene: NA; len: 15; v_gene: TRBV7-8; j_gene: TRBJ1-1; CDR3nt: TGTGCCAGCAGCTTGGATCGTCCGGCCTACACTGAAGCTTTCTTT; CDR3aa: CASSLDRPAYTEAFF
abundance: NA; d_gene: TRBD1; len: 16; v_gene: TRBV19; j_gene: TRBJ1-1; CDR3nt: TGTGCCAGTAGTATCGGGACAGGGGGCGCGGACACTGAAGCTTTCTTT; CDR3aa: CASSIGTGGADTEAFF
abundance: NA; d_gene: TRBD2; len: 16; v_gene: TRBV5-6; j_gene: TRBJ2-5; CDR3nt: TGTGCCAGCAGCTTGGCGAGCGGGAGGGCCCGGGAGACCCAGTACTTC; CDR3aa: CASSLASGRARETQYF
abundance: few; d_gene: NA; len: 15; v_gene: TRBV21-1; j_gene: TRBJ1-1; CDR3nt: TGTGCCAGCAGCAAAGCCATTGGGGGGAACACTGAAGCTTTCTTT; CDR3aa: CASSKAIGGNTEAFF
abundance: NA; d_gene: NA; len: 15; v_gene: TRBV6-6; j_gene: TRBJ1-1; CDR3nt: TGTGCCAGCAGCAGCGATTGGGTGAGGGGGACTGAAGCTTTCTTT; CDR3aa: CASSSDWVRGTEAFF